This T cell receptor (beta chain) stems from a study of blood T cell repertoires in COVID-19. At the level of the study: COVID-19 samples collected from the United States, Italy and Spain covered acute and convalescent phases.

CDR1 is LNHDA and CDR2 is SQIVND in the germline V gene (reference sequence). The CDR3 length is 14 residues. Trimming removed 4 bases from V and 7 bases from J, with 14 bases in between. In the study's own analysis: For nucleated cells, counts were estimated from reference gene primer amplification. The data were produced by immunoSEQ multiplex PCR, yet TCRdb's version contains in-frame clones alone and is incomplete. V and J calls plus clone size are reproduced from that table; the DNA served to infer D and trimming. The sample contains roughly 80,000 clones, 90% of which appear only once. This chain links TRBV19 with TRBJ1-5, with D possibly TRBD1 on 6 matching bases. The sequence was collected from a woman of 80 years or more with active or convalescent COVID-19. Specimen: peripheral blood. The CDR3 nucleotides are TGTGCCAGTAGTACCCTACGGACAGTCCAGCCCCAGCATTTT. Protein product: CASSTLRTVQPQHF.